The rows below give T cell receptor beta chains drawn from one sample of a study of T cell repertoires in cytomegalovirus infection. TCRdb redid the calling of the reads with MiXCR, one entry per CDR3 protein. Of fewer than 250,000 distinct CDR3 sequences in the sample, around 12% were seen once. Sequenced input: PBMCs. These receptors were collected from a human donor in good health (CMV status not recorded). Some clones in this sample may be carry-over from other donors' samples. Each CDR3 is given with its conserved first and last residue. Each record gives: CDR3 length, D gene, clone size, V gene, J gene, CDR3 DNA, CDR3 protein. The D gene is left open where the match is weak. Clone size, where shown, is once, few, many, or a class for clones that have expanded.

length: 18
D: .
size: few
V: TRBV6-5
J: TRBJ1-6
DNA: TGTGCCAGCAGTTACTCGAGTAAGGGAAGCTCCTATAATTCACCCCTCCACTTT
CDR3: CASSYSSKGSSYNSPLHF

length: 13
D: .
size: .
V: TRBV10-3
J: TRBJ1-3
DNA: TGTGCCCTAGGACACCACTCTGGAAACACCATATATTTT
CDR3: CALGHHSGNTIYF

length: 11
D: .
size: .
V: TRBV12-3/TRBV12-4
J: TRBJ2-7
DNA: TGTGCCAGCAGCTCCCAAGAGGTGCAGTACTTC
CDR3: CASSSQEVQYF

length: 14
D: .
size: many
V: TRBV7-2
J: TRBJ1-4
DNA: TGTGCCAGCAGCTTCGGGGGGTCTAATGAAAAACTGTTTTTT
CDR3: CASSFGGSNEKLFF

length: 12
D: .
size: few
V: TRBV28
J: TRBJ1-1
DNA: TGTGCCAGCAGTGACGCAGAGAGGACGGCTTTCTTT
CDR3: CASSDAERTAFF

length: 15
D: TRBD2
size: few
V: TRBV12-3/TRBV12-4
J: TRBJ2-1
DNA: TGTGCCAGCGGGGCCACTAGCGGGGGAAGCAATGAGCAGTTCTTC
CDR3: CASGATSGGSNEQFF

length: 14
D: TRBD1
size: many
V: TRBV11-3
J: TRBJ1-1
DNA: TGTGCCAGCAGCTTAACAGGGGGTATCACTGAAGCTTTCTTT
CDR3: CASSLTGGITEAFF

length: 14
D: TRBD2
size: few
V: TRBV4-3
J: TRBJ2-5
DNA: TGCGCCAGCAGCCGGACCTGGGAGGGAGAGACCCAGTACTTC
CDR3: CASSRTWEGETQYF

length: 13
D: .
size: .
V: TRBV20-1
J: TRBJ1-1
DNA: TGCAGTGCGTCGTACAGGGTAGAGACTGAAGCTTTCTTT
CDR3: CSASYRVETEAFF

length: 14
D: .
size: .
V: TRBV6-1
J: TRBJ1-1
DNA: TGTGCCAGCAGTTGGGACAAGGTGAACACTGAAGCTTTCTTT
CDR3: CASSWDKVNTEAFF

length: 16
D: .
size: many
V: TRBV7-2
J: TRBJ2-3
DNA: TGTGCCAGCAGTTTTCAAGCCGATACCAACACAGATACGCAGTATTTT
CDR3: CASSFQADTNTDTQYF

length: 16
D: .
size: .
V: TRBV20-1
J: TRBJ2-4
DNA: TGCAGTGCGCCCGGACACATCAACCTAGCCAAAAACATTCAGTACTTC
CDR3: CSAPGHINLAKNIQYF

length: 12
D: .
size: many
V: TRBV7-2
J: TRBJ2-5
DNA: TGTGCCAGCAGACTACAGGGAAAGACCCAGTACTTC
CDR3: CASRLQGKTQYF

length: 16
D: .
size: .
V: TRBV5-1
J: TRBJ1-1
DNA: TGCGCCAGCAGCTTGGCTGCGGTCGGATTGAACACTGAAGCTTTCTTT
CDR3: CASSLAAVGLNTEAFF

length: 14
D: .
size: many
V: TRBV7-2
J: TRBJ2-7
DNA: TGTGCCAGCAGCTCCAACCAGGGGAGGTACGAGCAGTACTTC
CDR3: CASSSNQGRYEQYF

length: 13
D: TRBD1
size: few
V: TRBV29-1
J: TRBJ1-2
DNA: TGCAGCGCCCGACAGGGAATGGGATATGGCTACACCTTC
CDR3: CSARQGMGYGYTF

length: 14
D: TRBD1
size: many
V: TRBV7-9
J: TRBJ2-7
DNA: TGTGCCAGCAGCCCGAGAGGGACAGTCTACGAGCAGTACTTC
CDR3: CASSPRGTVYEQYF

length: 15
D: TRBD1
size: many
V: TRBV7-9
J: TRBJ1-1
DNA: TGTGCCAGCAGCGGGCCGGGACAGGGAGTTACTGAAGCTTTCTTT
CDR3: CASSGPGQGVTEAFF

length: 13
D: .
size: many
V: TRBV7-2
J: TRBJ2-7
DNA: TGTGCCAGCAGCTTAGCCGGGTCCTACGAGCAGTACTTC
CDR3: CASSLAGSYEQYF

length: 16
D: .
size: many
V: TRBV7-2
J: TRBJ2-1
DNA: TGTGCCAGCAGCTTGGTGCAAGGTATTCCGTACAATGAGCAGTTCTTC
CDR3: CASSLVQGIPYNEQFF

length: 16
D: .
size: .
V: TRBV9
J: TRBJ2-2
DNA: TGTGCCAGCAGCGTAGCACCCGGGACGAACACCGGGGAGCTGTTTTTT
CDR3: CASSVAPGTNTGELFF

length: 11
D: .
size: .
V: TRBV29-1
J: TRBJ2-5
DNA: TGCAGCGTGGGGGTGGTGGAGACCCAGTACTTC
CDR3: CSVGVVETQYF

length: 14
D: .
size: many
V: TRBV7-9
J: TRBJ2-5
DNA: TGTGCCAGCAGCTCCTCCCAGTACCAAGAGACCCAGTACTTC
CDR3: CASSSSQYQETQYF

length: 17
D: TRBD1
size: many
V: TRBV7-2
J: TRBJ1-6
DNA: TGTGCCAGCAGCCAACTCAGGGACAGGGGCGATCCTTCACCCCTCCACTTT
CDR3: CASSQLRDRGDPSPLHF

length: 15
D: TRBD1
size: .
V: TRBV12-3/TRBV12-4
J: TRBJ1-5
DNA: TGTGCCAGCACCGAGGGCCAAGGGGGCGTTCAGCCCCAGCATTTT
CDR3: CASTEGQGGVQPQHF

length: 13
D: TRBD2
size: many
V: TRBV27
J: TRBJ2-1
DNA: TGTGCCAGCAGGGCTAGCGGGAGCAATGAGCAGTTCTTC
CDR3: CASRASGSNEQFF

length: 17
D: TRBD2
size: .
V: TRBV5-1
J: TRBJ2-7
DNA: TGCGCCAGCAGCGCGACTAGCGGGAGGAGTAGCTCCTACGAGCAGTACTTC
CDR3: CASSATSGRSSSYEQYF

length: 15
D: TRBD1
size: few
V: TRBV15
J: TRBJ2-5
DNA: TGTGCCACCAGCAGAGATCAGGGGGTGCAAGAGACCCAGTACTTC
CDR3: CATSRDQGVQETQYF

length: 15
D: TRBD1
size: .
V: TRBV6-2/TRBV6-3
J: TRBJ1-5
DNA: TGTGCCAGCAGTCTTCAGGGAGGGGGCGTAAAGCCCCAGCATTTT
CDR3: CASSLQGGGVKPQHF

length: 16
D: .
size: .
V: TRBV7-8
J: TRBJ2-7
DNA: TGTGCCAGCAGCTTAGTACCAGGGGCTGAGGACTACGAGCAGTACTTC
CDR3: CASSLVPGAEDYEQYF

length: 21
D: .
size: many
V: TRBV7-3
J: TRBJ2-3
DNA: TGTGCCAGCAGCCCAGGTCCATTCGGGCGTCCCGGCCCCGCTAGCACAGATACGCAGTATTTT
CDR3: CASSPGPFGRPGPASTDTQYF

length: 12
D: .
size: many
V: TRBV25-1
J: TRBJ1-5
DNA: TGTGCCAGCAGTGATAGCACAGGTTACATGCATTTT
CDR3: CASSDSTGYMHF